The 21 T cell receptor beta chains below were found in one sample sequenced in a study of blood T cell repertoires in COVID-19. Produced via immunoSEQ multiplex PCR; TCRdb's table is partial and in-frame only. The repertoire holds hundreds of thousands of clones, with 80% to 90% as singletons. Sequencing was carried out using peripheral blood. These receptors were taken from a woman aged 65 to 85 with COVID-19, enrolled during active disease.

This clone was detected a few times. This chain connects TRBV14 to TRBJ1-3; 7 bases align to TRBD1. There are 16 residues in the CDR3. Trimming removed 1 base from V and 5 bases from J; junction bases left unmatched: 8. Germline V gene sequence: CDR1 SGHDN, CDR2 FVKESK. CDR3 DNA: TGTGCCAGCAGCCAAGCTCTAGGGGGCTCAAGAAACACCATATATTTT. Translation: CASSQALGGSRNTIYF.

The chain recombines TRBV5-7 with TRBJ2-1; 11 bases are a match to TRBD2. TRBV5-7 is noted as an ORF with a role that remains uncertain. V was clipped by 1 base and J by 1 base; unmatched bases: 7. CDR3 length: 18 amino acids. As DNA, the CDR3 is TGTGCCAGCAGCTTGTCACTAGCGGGAGAATCGTCCTACAATGAGCAGTTCTTC. Translating it yields CASSLSLAGESSYNEQFF.

V and J are TRBV6-5 and TRBJ2-7; a weak D match, TRBD1 (5 bases). The germline gives CDR1 MNHEY, CDR2 SVGAGI. Trimming took off 6 bases at V and 0 bases at J, with 15 bases between the two ends. The length of the CDR3 is 15 residues. The chain's CDR3 is CASSTGVEASYEQYF. As DNA, the CDR3 is TGTGCCAGCAGCACAGGAGTCGAGGCCTCCTACGAGCAGTACTTC.

V is TRBV10-3 and J is TRBJ2-7; 7 bases align to TRBD1. V lost 0 bases and J lost 2; bases outside the gene matches: 7. The length of the CDR3 is 16 residues. CDR1 and CDR2 (germline): ENHRY, SYGVKD. CDR3 amino acids: CAISESRAGGTYEQYF. DNA of the CDR3: TGTGCCATCAGTGAGTCGAGGGCAGGGGGTACCTACGAGCAGTACTTC.

The J gene is TRBJ1-6, the V gene TRBV30; 7 bases match TRBD1. There are 14 residues in the CDR3. Trimming removed 3 bases from V and 9 bases from J; junction bases left unmatched: 8. Per the germline V gene, CDR1 is GTSNPN and CDR2 is SVGIG (reference sequence). CDR3 sequence reads: CAWRAPGQPSPLHF. Here the CDR3 DNA reads TGTGCCTGGAGAGCTCCGGGACAGCCTTCACCCCTCCACTTT.

The chain recombines TRBV11-2 with TRBJ2-1; the match to TRBD2 covers 8 bases. The CDR3 extends over 14 amino acids. Germline values: CDR1 SGHAT, CDR2 FQNNGV. The V gene end was trimmed by 1 base and the J gene end by 7 bases; junction bases not matched to a gene: 3. The CDR3 region is CASSLAGGRNEQFF. The CDR3 nucleotides are TGTGCCAGCAGCTTAGCAGGCGGGAGGAATGAGCAGTTCTTC.

V and J are TRBV27 and TRBJ1-3; D unresolved. V was cut by 0 bases and J by 0 bases, with 3 bases left in between. The CDR3 has 14 residues. Germline loops: CDR1 MNHEY, CDR2 SMNVEV (reference sequence). The CDR3 coding sequence is TGTGCCAGCAGTTTATCGTACTCTGGAAACACCATATATTTT. Translating it yields CASSLSYSGNTIYF.

This chain uses TRBV5-1 with TRBJ1-1, with 7 bases identical to TRBD1. The CDR3 is made up of 15 amino acids. Germline V lookup: CDR1 SGHRS, CDR2 YFSETQ. After removal of 4 bases from V and 0 bases from J, the junction contained 6 bases not matched to a gene. This CDR3 is CASSLGDRLNTEAFF. The CDR3 region has the DNA TGCGCCAGCAGCCTGGGGGACAGATTGAACACTGAAGCTTTCTTT.

The chain joins TRBV9 to TRBJ1-5; 9 positions agree with TRBD1. With 4 bases clipped from V and 5 bases from J, the junction kept 10 bases outside the gene matches. From germline, CDR1 is SGDLS and CDR2 YYNGEE. The CDR3 is 16 amino acids. CDR3 protein: CASSKERDREDQPQHF. For the CDR3, the DNA is TGTGCCAGCAGCAAAGAAAGGGACAGGGAAGATCAGCCCCAGCATTTT.

The CDR3: CAWSGTTSWVGETQYF. The CDR3 DNA reads as TGTGCCTGGAGTGGTACGACTAGCTGGGTAGGAGAGACCCAGTACTTC. The chain uses TRBV30 and TRBJ2-5; 7 bases match TRBD2. This CDR3 is built from 16 residues. Per the germline V gene, CDR1 is GTSNPN and CDR2 is SVGIG (reference sequence). The ends lost 1 base at V and 4 bases at J; junction bases unmatched: 12. The variable domain in full, completed from reference TRBV30 and TRBJ2-5, reads SQTIHQWPATLVQPVGSPLSLECTVEGTSNPNLYWYRQAAGRGLQLLFYSVGIGQISSEVPQNLSASRPQDRQFILSSKKLLLSDSGFYLCAWSGTTSWVGETQYFGPGTRLLVL.

The chain recombines TRBV3-1 (or the pseudogene TRBV3-2) with TRBJ2-7, with a possible D match to TRBD2 (5 bases). The CDR3 covers 14 residues. Trimming stripped 0 bases from V and 5 bases from J, with 11 bases between. Germline loops: CDR1 LGHDT, CDR2 YNNKEL (reference sequence). DNA of the CDR3: TGTGCCAGCAGCCAAGAACTAGTTTCCCACGAGCAGTACTTC. Its protein is CASSQELVSHEQYF.

The CDR3: CASSQDSPSGRLQYF. CDR3 coding DNA: TGCGCCAGCAGCCAAGATTCGCCTAGCGGGAGATTGCAGTACTTC. The chain uses TRBV4-1 and TRBJ2-7, with 10 bases lining up with TRBD2. The CDR3 length is 15 residues. Germline V gene data show CDR1 as MGHRA and CDR2 as YSYEKL. V was clipped by 0 bases and J by 9 bases; unmatched bases: 8.

The chain carries TRBV29-1 and TRBJ1-1, with TRBD1 as a possible D gene (6 bases). This CDR3 has 12 residues. V was shortened by 6 bases and J by 4 bases, with 12 bases between the two germline ends. The germline V gene has CDR1 SQVTM and CDR2 ANQGSEA. The CDR3 region is CSVRQVATEAFF. Written as DNA, the CDR3 is TGCAGCGTAAGACAGGTCGCCACTGAAGCTTTCTTT.

The V and J genes are TRBV7-2 and TRBJ1-1; TRBD1 might be the D (5 bases). CDR1 and CDR2 from the germline V gene are SGHTA and FQGNSA. Trimming removed 1 base from V and 8 bases from J, with 11 bases in between. The CDR3 contains 13 residues. Written as DNA, the CDR3 is TGTGCCAGCAGCTTAGTGCTGCAGGGCGAAGCTTTCTTT. Its translation is CASSLVLQGEAFF.

The J gene is TRBJ2-7, the V gene TRBV7-2, with TRBD2 identical over 8 bases. The CDR3 sequence is 15 residues long. V trimming: 1 base; J trimming: 6 bases; junction bases outside the gene matches: 8. Germline V CDR1 and CDR2: SGHTA, FQGNSA. The CDR3 sequence is CASSLVMGLGSEQYF. In DNA, the CDR3 is TGTGCCAGCAGCTTAGTTATGGGACTAGGATCCGAGCAGTACTTC.

The V and J genes are TRBV7-6 and TRBJ2-7; 7 bases map to TRBD1. CDR1 is SGHVS, CDR2 FNYEAQ, per germline. The CDR3 length is 17 residues. V lost 5 bases and J lost 4; bases outside the gene matches: 17. CDR3 nucleotide sequence: TGTGCCAGCAGCCCATACCCCGGGCGACAGGGATTGTACGAGCAGTACTTC. Its protein product is CASSPYPGRQGLYEQYF.

This clone was seen a handful of times. The rearrangement uses TRBV30 and TRBJ2-7; the match to TRBD2 covers 10 bases. Germline V CDR1 and CDR2: GTSNPN, SVGIG (reference sequence). V shed 2 bases, J shed 2 bases, and the junction held 9 bases outside the gene matches. This CDR3 contains 16 residues. The CDR3 DNA follows: TGTGCCTGGAGTCGCCCTACCGGGACTAGCGCCTACGAGCAGTACTTC. This codes for CAWSRPTGTSAYEQYF.

V and J are TRBV28 and TRBJ2-2; the match to TRBD2 covers 7 bases. This CDR3 spans 17 amino acids. The germline V gene encodes CDR1 MDHEN and CDR2 SYDVKM. V was pared by 2 bases and J by 0 bases, with 6 bases of the junction left unmatched. CDR3 in amino acids: CASSLSGIGSNTGELFF. CDR3 sequence (DNA): TGTGCCAGCAGTTTAAGCGGGATAGGGTCGAACACCGGGGAGCTGTTTTTT. The whole variable domain, filled in from reference TRBV28 and TRBJ2-2, reads DVKVTQSSRYLVKRTGEKVFLECVQDMDHENMFWYRQDPGLGLRLIYFSYDVKMKEKGDIPEGYSVSREKKERFSLILESASTNQTSMYLCASSLSGIGSNTGELFFGEGSRLTVL.

This rearrangement joins TRBV27 to TRBJ1-6, with D hard to call. This CDR3 has 14 amino acids. The V end lost 5 bases, the J end lost 6 bases, and 11 bases lay between the germline ends. CDR1 and CDR2 from the germline V gene are MNHEY and SMNVEV (reference sequence). The CDR3 protein is CASSTPSLNSPLHF. DNA of the CDR3: TGTGCCAGCAGTACCCCTAGTCTTAATTCACCCCTCCACTTT.

V usage is TRBV19 and J usage is TRBJ2-7; 7 bases fit TRBD2. Trimming removed 10 bases from V and 5 bases from J; junction bases left unmatched: 8. The CDR3 has 12 residues. Germline CDR1 is LNHDA and CDR2 is SQIVND (reference sequence). The CDR3 bases are TGTGCCACACGGGACTACTTGGACGAGCAGTACTTC. Its translation is CATRDYLDEQYF. The complete variable domain, with remaining parts taken from reference TRBV19 and TRBJ2-7, reads DGGITQSPKYLFRKEGQNVTLSCEQNLNHDAMYWYRQDPGQGLRLIYYSQIVNDFQKGDIAEGYSVSREKKESFPLTVTSAQKNPTAFYLCATRDYLDEQYFGPGTRLTVT.

The chain combines TRBV5-1 with TRBJ1-2, with a weak D call TRBD1 (6 bases). The ends were cut back, 2 bases at V and 0 bases at J, with 8 bases in the middle. The CDR3 sequence is 14 residues long. CDR1 is SGHRS, CDR2 YFSETQ, per germline. The CDR3 spells CASSLQGPNYGYTF. CDR3 DNA sequence: TGCGCCAGCAGCTTACAGGGACCTAACTATGGCTACACCTTC.